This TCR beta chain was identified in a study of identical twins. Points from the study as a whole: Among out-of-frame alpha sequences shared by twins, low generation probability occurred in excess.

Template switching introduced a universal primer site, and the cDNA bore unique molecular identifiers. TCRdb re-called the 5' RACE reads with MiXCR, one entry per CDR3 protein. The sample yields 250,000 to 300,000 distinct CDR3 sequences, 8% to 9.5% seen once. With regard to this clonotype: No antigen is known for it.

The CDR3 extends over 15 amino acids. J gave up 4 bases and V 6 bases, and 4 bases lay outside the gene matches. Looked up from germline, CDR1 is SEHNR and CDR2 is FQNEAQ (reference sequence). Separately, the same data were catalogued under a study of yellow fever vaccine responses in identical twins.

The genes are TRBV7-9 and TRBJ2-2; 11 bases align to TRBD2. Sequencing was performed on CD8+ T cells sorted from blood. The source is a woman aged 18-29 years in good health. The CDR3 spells CASRTGLAATGELFF. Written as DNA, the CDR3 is TGTGCCAGCAGAACGGGACTAGCGGCCACCGGGGAGCTGTTTTTT.